This TCR beta chain was sequenced in a study of patients and donors after allogeneic stem cell transplantation. MiXCR, run by TCRdb on the RT-PCR reads, gives a single entry per CDR3 protein. The data hold about 150,000 distinct CDR3 sequences, with over 35% observed a single time. Trimming at V came to 7 bases and at J to 4 bases, leaving 5 bases not matched to a gene. The CDR3 covers 15 residues. This clonotype was picked up a small number of times. The sequenced sample consisted of blood, either unsorted or a sorted T cell fraction (not recorded which). The chain recombines TRBV12-3 or TRBV12-4 with TRBJ2-5; 14 nucleotides agree with TRBD2. The TCR was taken from a human donor who was either an allogeneic HSCT recipient or a stem cell or donor lymphocyte infusion donor (not recorded which). It is not recorded whose cells these are; they may come from a transplant donor. The CDR3, as DNA: TGTGCCAGCACTCGACTAGCGGGGGGGCCAGAGACCCAGTACTTC. This codes for CASTRLAGGPETQYF.